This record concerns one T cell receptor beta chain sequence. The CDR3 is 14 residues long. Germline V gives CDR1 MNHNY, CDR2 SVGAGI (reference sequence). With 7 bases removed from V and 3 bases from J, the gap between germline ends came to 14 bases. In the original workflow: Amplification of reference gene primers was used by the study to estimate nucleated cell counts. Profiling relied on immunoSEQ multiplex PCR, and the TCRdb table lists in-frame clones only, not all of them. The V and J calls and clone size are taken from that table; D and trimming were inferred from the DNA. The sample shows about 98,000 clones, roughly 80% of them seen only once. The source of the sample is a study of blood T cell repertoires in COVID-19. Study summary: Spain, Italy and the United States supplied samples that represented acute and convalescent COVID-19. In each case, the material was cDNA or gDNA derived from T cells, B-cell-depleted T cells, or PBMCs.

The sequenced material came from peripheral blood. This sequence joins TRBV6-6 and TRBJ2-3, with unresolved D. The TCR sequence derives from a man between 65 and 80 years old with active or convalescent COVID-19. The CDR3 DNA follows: TGTGCCAGCAAAGTAGAAGCTTTGACAGATACGCAGTATTTT. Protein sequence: CASKVEALTDTQYF.